This T cell receptor beta chain was captured in a study of blood T cell repertoires in COVID-19. Study in general: Samples taken during acute and convalescent COVID-19 were collected in the United States, Italy and Spain. Sources were T cells, B-cell-depleted T cells, or PBMCs; the material itself was cDNA or gDNA.

V lost 3 bases and J 5 bases, leaving 7 bases between the germline ends. The CDR3 consists of 12 residues. Per germline, CDR1 SGHTA and CDR2 FQGNSA. In the original processing: Quantification of nucleated cells was approximated via reference gene primer amplification. Generated by immunoSEQ multiplex PCR, the TCRdb table keeps only in-frame clones and is missing some. The V and J calls and clone size were taken over from that table, and D and trimming were inferred from the DNA. The sample contains about 260,000 clones, more than 75% of which appear only once. The sequence derives from a woman in her forties who had recovered from COVID-19. Sequenced: peripheral blood. V and J are TRBV7-2 and TRBJ2-5; D ambiguous. The CDR3 DNA sequence: TGTGCCAGCAGCTTGGGCTGGGAGACCCAGTACTTC. It is translated as CASSLGWETQYF. The entire variable domain, with the rest obtained from reference TRBV7-2 and TRBJ2-5, is as follows: GAGVSQSPSNKVTEKGKDVELRCDPISGHTALYWYRQSLGQGLEFLIYFQGNSAPDKSGLPSDRFSAERTGGSVSTLTIQRTQQEDSAVYLCASSLGWETQYFGPGTRLLVL.